A selection of T cell receptor beta chains follows, all from one sample in a study of T cell repertoires in cytomegalovirus infection. Using its own MiXCR run on the reads, TCRdb lists one record per CDR3 protein. The sample holds approximately 260,000 distinct CDR3 sequences; approximately 15% are singletons and the top ten take approximately 51%. What was sequenced was CD8+ T cells from PBMCs. These receptors were taken from a human donor in good health (CMV status not recorded). Some clones in this sample may be carry-over from other donors' samples. Both conserved end residues are part of each CDR3. D genes are given only for firm matches. Size is omitted from some rows. Given values are once, few, many or a class for expanded clones.

TRBJ1-5	-	-	TRBV7-9	CASSLAPDQPQHF	TGTGCCAGCAGCTTAGCCCCGGATCAGCCCCAGCATTTT
TRBJ1-1	-	many	TRBV7-9	CASAPDGYTEAFF	TGTGCCAGCGCCCCAGACGGGTACACTGAAGCTTTCTTT
TRBJ2-2	-	many	TRBV7-9	CASSLDGNTGELFF	TGTGCCAGCAGCTTAGACGGGAACACCGGGGAGCTGTTTTTT
TRBJ2-7	TRBD1	many	TRBV7-2	CASTDPGQGASYEQYF	TGTGCCAGCACCGACCCCGGGCAGGGGGCATCCTACGAGCAGTACTTC
TRBJ2-5	-	few	TRBV2	CASSESFGTPQETQYF	TGTGCCAGCAGTGAATCATTCGGGACACCCCAAGAGACCCAGTACTTC
TRBJ2-1	-	-	TRBV5-1	CASNTAGSYNEQFF	TGCGCCAGCAACACGGCTGGGTCCTACAATGAGCAGTTCTTC
TRBJ2-1	-	few	TRBV29-1	CSALNVGPNEQFF	TGCAGCGCCCTGAACGTTGGGCCAAATGAGCAGTTCTTC
TRBJ2-7	-	many	TRBV7-2	CASSLGGKPYEQYF	TGTGCCAGCAGCTTAGGTGGAAAGCCCTACGAGCAGTACTTC
TRBJ2-1	-	-	TRBV4-2	CASSQRLYNEQFF	TGTGCCAGCAGCCAACGTCTTTACAATGAGCAGTTCTTC
TRBJ1-1	-	few	TRBV9	CASSTRTEAFF	TGTGCCAGCAGCACTCGAACTGAAGCTTTCTTT
TRBJ2-3	TRBD1	many	TRBV7-2	CASSRAGTGKGWHTQYF	TGTGCCAGCAGCAGGGCCGGGACAGGGAAAGGCTGGCATACGCAGTATTTT
TRBJ1-1	TRBD1	-	TRBV7-9	CASTDRGGTEAFF	TGTGCCAGCACCGACAGGGGGGGCACTGAAGCTTTCTTT
TRBJ2-1	TRBD1	many	TRBV4-1	CASSQDRNTGVNEQFF	TGCGCCAGCAGCCAAGATCGGAATACAGGGGTCAATGAGCAGTTCTTC
TRBJ1-1	-	many	TRBV7-8	CASSLRSGLPEAFF	TGTGCCAGCAGCCTACGTTCGGGGCTCCCTGAAGCTTTCTTT
TRBJ1-5	-	few	TRBV20-1	CSARDLLYSNQPQHF	TGCAGTGCTAGAGATCTTCTTTATAGCAATCAGCCCCAGCATTTT
TRBJ2-1	TRBD1	many	TRBV7-2	CASSSGQGHNEGQFF	TGTGCCAGCAGCTCCGGACAGGGACACAATGAAGGGCAGTTCTTC
TRBJ2-3	-	many	TRBV7-8	CASSLSRTTRATDTQYF	TGTGCCAGCAGCTTAAGCCGGACAACCCGTGCCACAGATACGCAGTATTTT
TRBJ2-1	TRBD1	-	TRBV19	CATLGTQGASYNEQFF	TGTGCCACCCTGGGGACCCAGGGGGCCTCTTACAATGAGCAGTTCTTC
TRBJ2-7	-	-	TRBV6-2/TRBV6-3	CASSFTAQPSYEQYF	TGTGCCAGCAGTTTTACGGCCCAGCCCTCCTACGAGCAGTACTTC
TRBJ1-2	-	-	TRBV15	CATSRDEKNYGYTF	TGTGCCACCAGCAGAGATGAGAAAAACTATGGCTACACCTTC
TRBJ1-1	-	many	TRBV7-9	CASSVGGITEAFF	TGTGCCAGCAGCGTCGGCGGTATAACTGAAGCTTTCTTT
TRBJ2-3	-	few	TRBV5-6	CASSFYPPTDTQYF	TGTGCCAGCAGCTTCTACCCCCCCACAGATACGCAGTATTTT
TRBJ1-1	-	-	TRBV7-9	CASSPSENTEAFF	TGTGCCAGCAGCCCGTCAGAGAACACTGAAGCTTTCTTT
TRBJ2-1	-	few	TRBV5-1	CASSLMGDEQFF	TGCGCCAGCAGTCTAATGGGCGATGAGCAGTTCTTC
TRBJ2-7	TRBD1	-	TRBV5-4	CASSLSPGVGQGNQYF	TGTGCCAGCAGCTTGTCGCCGGGGGTCGGACAGGGCAACCAGTACTTC
TRBJ2-1	-	many	TRBV28	CASSFMRGAYNEQFF	TGTGCCAGCAGTTTCATGAGGGGGGCCTACAATGAGCAGTTCTTC
TRBJ1-5	-	many	TRBV6-1	CASLPEGAENPNQPQHF	TGTGCCAGCCTCCCCGAAGGGGCCGAAAACCCTAATCAGCCCCAGCATTTT
TRBJ2-1	TRBD2	many	TRBV7-6	CASSFSSGGLYNEQFF	TGTGCCAGCAGCTTCTCTAGCGGGGGGCTCTACAATGAGCAGTTCTTC
TRBJ1-6	-	-	TRBV2	CASSSKDSLNSPLHF	TGTGCCAGCAGTAGTAAGGATTCCCTAAATTCACCCCTCCACTTT
TRBJ1-3	-	-	TRBV20-1	CSARAGFRGLSGNTIYF	TGCAGTGCTAGAGCTGGGTTTAGGGGTCTCTCTGGAAACACCATATATTTT
TRBJ1-5	-	-	TRBV15	CATSGLKTEGGQPQHF	TGTGCCACCAGCGGATTGAAAACTGAGGGCGGTCAGCCCCAGCATTTT
TRBJ2-7	-	-	TRBV6-2/TRBV6-3	CASSKPGQLQEQYF	TGTGCCAGCAGTAAACCGGGACAACTACAAGAGCAGTACTTC
TRBJ2-3	TRBD2	-	TRBV5-1	CASSLMASGADTQYF	TGCGCCAGCAGCTTGATGGCTAGCGGGGCAGATACGCAGTATTTT
TRBJ2-2	-	many	TRBV20-1	CSARDRQNTGELFF	TGCAGTGCTAGAGATCGTCAGAACACCGGGGAGCTGTTTTTT